This T cell receptor beta chain was sequenced during a study of beta chain features in type 1 diabetes. Whole-study results and caveats: Cells with high TCR expression could be over-represented by cDNA sequencing. In patients and controls equally, PCR might favor templates that are shorter. All four CD4+ subsets of Type 1 diabetes patients contained TCRB CDR3s that were moderately but significantly shorter.

Expressed TCRB transcripts were sequenced because the isolated RNA had all been reverse transcribed beforehand. Sequenced by immunoSEQ multiplex PCR; TCRdb stores in-frame clones only, minus some. The repertoire holds some 350,000 clones, with 8.5% to 10% as singletons. Comments on this clone: Its antigen is undetermined.

The CDR3 extends over 15 amino acids. Between the trimmed V and J ends, which lost 2 bases and 3 bases, there was a span of 14 bases. The germline CDR1 and CDR2 sequences are SGHVS and FQNEAQ. The chain combines TRBV7-8 with TRBJ2-7; no clear D gene. The receptor's source is a man under 40 with type 1 diabetes. Sample: central memory CD4+ T cells from blood. DNA for the CDR3: TGTGCCAGCAGCTTAAGGGCAGCTAACTTCTACGAGCAGTACTTC. This codes for CASSLRAANFYEQYF.